What follows are 17 T cell receptor beta chains derived from one specimen sequenced in a study of cytomegalovirus exposure and HLA in healthy donors. PCR employed 60 Vbeta and 13 Jbeta primers. Repertoires were generated with immunoSEQ multiplex PCR, while TCRdb's copy carries only in-frame clones and drops some. The table records 150,000 to 200,000 clones, approximately 82% of them present only once. What was sequenced was PBMCs. These receptors all stem from a woman between 18 and 30 years old in good health and CMV-seropositive.

The sample holds one count of this clone. The rearrangement uses TRBV7-9 and TRBJ1-6; tentative D call: TRBD1 (6 bases). CDR3 length: 15 residues. Germline loops: CDR1 SEHNR, CDR2 FQNEAQ (reference sequence). V dropped 0 bases and J dropped 7 bases, with 10 bases sitting between them. CDR3 loop: CASSLAGGGNSPLHF. The DNA for the CDR3 is TGTGCCAGCAGCTTAGCGGGAGGGGGAAATTCACCCCTCCACTTT.

The chain links TRBV19 to TRBJ2-1; 8 bases are shared with TRBD1. After removal of 1 base from V and 7 bases from J, the junction contained 6 bases not matched to a gene. CDR1 is LNHDA and CDR2 is SQIVND in the germline V gene (reference sequence). The CDR3 consists of 15 residues. CDR3 sequence reads: CASSIVTGARNEQFF. CDR3 in DNA: TGTGCCAGTAGTATAGTGACAGGGGCTCGGAATGAGCAGTTCTTC.

The V gene is TRBV6-5, the J gene TRBJ1-4; D ambiguous. The CDR3 is 14 amino acids. The germline CDR1 and CDR2 sequences are MNHEY and SVGAGI. V dropped 6 bases and J dropped 7 bases, with 15 bases sitting between them. CDR3 coding DNA: TGTGCCAGCAGACCCCAGGCGAGTGGTGAAAAACTGTTTTTT. Translating it yields CASRPQASGEKLFF.

The chain joins TRBV4-1 to TRBJ1-4; 9 positions agree with TRBD1. V lost 4 bases and J lost 2; bases outside the gene matches: 8. The CDR3 is made up of 17 amino acids. Germline CDR1 reads MGHRA; CDR2 reads YSYEKL. The CDR3 DNA reads TGCGCCAGCAGCCCTGTCACCGGGACAGGGACTAATGAAAAACTGTTTTTT. Protein sequence: CASSPVTGTGTNEKLFF.

The genes are TRBV5-6 and TRBJ2-7, with 9 bases that match TRBD1. This CDR3 is built from 15 residues. V shed 9 bases, J shed 4 bases, and the junction held 14 bases outside the gene matches. Germline V gene data show CDR1 as SGHDT and CDR2 as YYEEEE. CDR3 in amino acids: CAKLPRDRVSYEQYF. The CDR3 DNA reads TGTGCCAAACTTCCCCGGGACAGGGTATCATACGAGCAGTACTTC.

The rearrangement links TRBV7-3 to TRBJ2-3, with D possibly TRBD2 on 7 matching bases. Between the trimmed V and J ends, which lost 1 base and 5 bases, there was a span of 16 bases. Germline V gene data show CDR1 as SGHTA and CDR2 as FQGTGA. This CDR3 is built from 16 residues. CDR3: CASSLNHGGAVDTQYF. CDR3 DNA sequence: TGTGCCAGCAGCTTAAACCATGGGGGGGCGGTAGATACGCAGTATTTT.

The J gene is TRBJ1-6, the V gene TRBV7-3, with D uncertain. The V end lost 5 bases, the J end lost 7 bases, and 18 bases lay between the germline ends. CDR1 and CDR2 (germline): SGHTA, FQGTGA. The CDR3 runs to 16 residues. The CDR3 region is CASSLNGRETNSPLHF. For the CDR3, the DNA is TGTGCCAGCAGCCTGAATGGACGGGAAACCAATTCACCCCTCCACTTT.

This clone was seen a single time. The genes are TRBV11-3 and TRBJ2-7; 9 bases fit TRBD1. Germline loops: CDR1 SGHNT, CDR2 YENEEA. V dropped 1 base and J dropped 3; count of bases not matched to a gene: 4. CDR3 length: 15 residues. The CDR3 DNA follows: TGTGCCAGCAGCTTAGGAGGGACAGGGTACTACGAGCAGTACGTC. Translation: CASSLGGTGYYEQYV.

The rearrangement uses TRBV7-8 and TRBJ2-5, with 11 nucleotides matching TRBD2. V lost 9 bases to trimming and J lost 3 bases; unmatched junction nucleotides: 6. In germline, CDR1 is SGHVS, CDR2 FQNEAQ. The CDR3 consists of 14 residues. This CDR3 reads CASQPGLAEETQYF. The CDR3 DNA is TGTGCCAGTCAACCGGGACTAGCGGAAGAGACCCAGTACTTC.

The chain joins TRBV4-2 to TRBJ1-1; perhaps TRBD1 as D (6 bases). Germline V gene sequence: CDR1 LGHNA, CDR2 YNFKEQ. V was pared by 2 bases and J by 4 bases, with 17 bases between. The CDR3 has 16 amino acids. In DNA form, the CDR3 reads TGTGCCAGCAGCCAACCACAGGGTCGGGTCGGCACTGAAGCTTTCTTT. It specifies CASSQPQGRVGTEAFF.

This chain joins TRBV7-2 and TRBJ1-2; 7 positions match TRBD1. This CDR3 spans 14 amino acids. The ends lost 5 bases at V and 8 bases at J; junction bases unmatched: 11. Germline CDR1 SGHTA, CDR2 FQGNSA. CDR3 sequence: CASSVHRGSGGYTF. The DNA for the CDR3 is TGTGCCAGCAGCGTTCACAGGGGATCGGGCGGCTACACCTTC.

A note on this clone: One end of the junction is discordant with germline, which a read error may explain. The chain employs TRBV7-9 and TRBJ1-2; possible D gene TRBD1, 6 bases. Germline CDR1 is SEHNR and CDR2 is FQNEAQ (reference sequence). The CDR3 runs 11 residues. The CDR3 DNA is TGTGCAAGCAGGGGCATTCGTGGCTACACCTTC. Its translation: CASRGIRGYTF.

V usage is TRBV7-9 and J usage is TRBJ2-3, with TRBD1 identical over 7 bases. This CDR3 contains 13 residues. Trimming took 5 bases from V and 4 from J; bases not matched to a gene: 3. Germline V lookup: CDR1 SEHNR, CDR2 FQNEAQ (reference sequence). For the CDR3, the DNA is TGTGCCAGCAGCAAGGGGGCTGCAGATACGCAGTATTTT. Its translation: CASSKGAADTQYF. The full variable domain, completed using reference TRBV7-9 and TRBJ2-3, is DTGVSQNPRHKITKRGQNVTFRCDPISEHNRLYWYRQTLGQGPEFLTYFQNEAQLEKSRLLSDRFSAERPKGSFSTLEIQRTEQGDSAMYLCASSKGAADTQYFGPGTRLTVL.

J is TRBJ2-7 and V is TRBV30; possibly TRBD2 for D (5 bases). V lost 4 bases and J 3 bases, leaving 19 bases between the germline ends. Germline CDR1 is GTSNPN and CDR2 is SVGIG (reference sequence). This CDR3 comprises 15 residues. The CDR3 nucleotides read TGTGCCTGGACCGGGAACGGGCAGCCCTTCTACGAGCAGTACTTC. Protein: CAWTGNGQPFYEQYF.

A single count supports this clone. The DNA for the CDR3 is TGTGCCAGCAGTCTCACTTGGCGGGGGGACTCCTACGAGCAGTACTTC. This gives the protein CASSLTWRGDSYEQYF. This chain uses TRBV27 with TRBJ2-7; 8 positions match TRBD2. The CDR3 contains 16 residues. V gave up 5 bases and J gave up 0 bases; unmatched junction bases: 9. CDR1 and CDR2 from the germline V gene are MNHEY and SMNVEV (reference sequence).

This clone was observed once. V and J are TRBV4-1 and TRBJ2-3; 12 bases are shared with TRBD2. Trimming at V came to 3 bases and at J to 5 bases, leaving 6 bases not matched to a gene. Germline CDR1 and CDR2: MGHRA and YSYEKL. The CDR3 totals 16 residues. The CDR3 here is CASSQASGGAGDTQYF. In DNA form, the CDR3 reads TGCGCCAGCAGCCAGGCTAGCGGGGGGGCAGGAGATACGCAGTATTTT.

The rearrangement joins TRBV5-1 to TRBJ2-3, with 9 bases that match TRBD2. Per the germline V gene, CDR1 is SGHRS and CDR2 is YFSETQ. The ends lost 0 bases at V and 2 bases at J; junction bases unmatched: 7. The length of the CDR3 is 17 residues. CDR3 nucleotide sequence: TGCGCCAGCAGCTTGGGGTTGGTAGCGGGGGTCACAGATACGCAGTATTTT. It translates to CASSLGLVAGVTDTQYF. Filled out from reference TRBV5-1 and TRBJ2-3, the complete variable domain reads KAGVTQTPRYLIKTRGQQVTLSCSPISGHRSVSWYQQTPGQGLQFLFEYFSETQRNKGNFPGRFSGRQFSNSRSEMNVSTLELGDSALYLCASSLGLVAGVTDTQYFGPGTRLTVL.